A selection of T cell receptor beta chains follows, all from one sample in a study of blood T cell repertoires in COVID-19. Sequencing was performed with immunoSEQ multiplex PCR; in TCRdb, only in-frame clones are kept and a portion is missing. Among roughly 290,000 clones listed, approximately 88% were seen once. The sequencing sample was made of PBMCs or T cells enriched from blood (not recorded which). The receptors derive from a middle-aged woman who had recovered from COVID-19. Both conserved end residues are part of each CDR3. A D gene is named only where the DNA matches it firmly. Expanded clones are given a class, and other clones once, few, many or no size at all.

cdr3_aa cdr3_nt d_call j_call v_call clone_size
CASSESKGLGPGRQNIQYF TGTGCCAGCAGTGAAAGCAAGGGGCTTGGGCCGGGTCGACAAAACATTCAGTACTTC . TRBJ2-4 TRBV6-1 .
CASSVDRVPRGYTF TGTGCCAGCAGCGTCGACAGGGTCCCGCGCGGCTACACCTTC TRBD1 TRBJ1-2 TRBV9 .
CAWEQGAGEQYF TGTGCCTGGGAACAGGGGGCGGGCGAGCAGTACTTC TRBD1 TRBJ2-7 TRBV30 .
CASSLDSRPVQPQHF TGTGCCAGCAGCTTGGACTCACGACCCGTTCAGCCCCAGCATTTT . TRBJ1-5 TRBV7-2 .
CASSRQGNNSPLHF TGTGCCAGTAGTCGGCAGGGGAATAATTCACCCCTCCACTTT . TRBJ1-6 TRBV19 once
CAWQAGLIYNEQFF TGTGCCTGGCAAGCGGGACTAATTTACAATGAGCAGTTCTTC TRBD2 TRBJ2-1 TRBV30 .
CASSQGEDNEQFF TGCGCCAGCAGCCAAGGTGAGGACAATGAGCAGTTCTTC . TRBJ2-1 TRBV4-3 .
CAGTFYRGDTQYF TGTGCCGGAACCTTTTACAGGGGAGATACGCAGTATTTT TRBD1 TRBJ2-3 TRBV7-9 few
CASSLSGTGGARGYGYTF TGTGCCAGCAGTTTATCCGGGACAGGGGGCGCCAGGGGCTATGGCTACACCTTC TRBD1 TRBJ1-2 TRBV27 once
CASSLVYIGQPQHF TGTGCCAGCAGTTTAGTCTATATCGGTCAGCCCCAGCATTTT . TRBJ1-5 TRBV28 .
CASRGQGTSTDTQYF TGTGCCAGCAGGGGGCAGGGAACTAGCACAGATACGCAGTATTTT . TRBJ2-3 TRBV5-5 .
CASSRGGAQTISGNTIYF TGTGCCAGCAGCCGGGGGGGGGCACAAACAATCTCTGGAAACACCATATATTTT . TRBJ1-3 TRBV3-1/TRBV3-2 .
CASSLEAGYTEAFF TGTGCCAGCAGCTTAGAGGCGGGTTACACTGAAGCTTTCTTT . TRBJ1-1 TRBV7-9 once
CASSLGTGGSKKLFF TGTGCCAGCAGCTTAGGTACAGGGGGATCGAAAAAACTGTTTTTT TRBD1 TRBJ1-4 TRBV7-9 .
CASITGHPGGSSYNEQFF TGTGCCAGCATCACGGGACACCCGGGAGGAAGCTCCTACAATGAGCAGTTCTTC . TRBJ2-1 TRBV9 few
CASSVSQGYQETQYF TGTGCCAGCAGCGTGAGCCAGGGGTACCAAGAGACCCAGTACTTC . TRBJ2-5 TRBV9 .
CASSVGQGQGYTF TGTGCCAGTAGTGTAGGACAGGGTCAAGGCTACACCTTC TRBD1 TRBJ1-2 TRBV19 .
CAWGGGPTWETQYF TGTGCCTGGGGCGGGGGTCCTACGTGGGAGACCCAGTACTTC TRBD2 TRBJ2-5 TRBV30 .
CATHTGGKTEAFF TGTGCCACCCATACAGGGGGGAAGACTGAAGCTTTCTTT TRBD1 TRBJ1-1 TRBV6-5 .
CASSAVQGMFTDTQYF TGTGCCAGCAGCGCCGTACAGGGAATGTTCACAGATACGCAGTATTTT . TRBJ2-3 TRBV9 .
CSASSGGLGYGYTF TGCAGTGCTAGTTCAGGGGGGCTCGGGTATGGCTACACCTTC TRBD1 TRBJ1-2 TRBV20-1 .
CASSSQGADAFF TGTGCCAGCAGTTCACAGGGGGCAGATGCTTTCTTT TRBD1 TRBJ1-1 TRBV2 .
CASSSRTGRESGANVLTF TGCGCCAGCAGCTCCCGGACAGGAAGAGAGTCTGGGGCCAACGTCCTGACTTTC TRBD1 TRBJ2-6 TRBV5-1 .
CASSEPTMPQHF TGTGCCAGCAGTGAACCTACCATGCCCCAGCATTTT . TRBJ1-5 TRBV6-1 .
CASSLRGQEDEQFF TGCGCCAGCAGCTTGAGGGGACAAGAGGATGAGCAGTTCTTC . TRBJ2-1 TRBV5-1 .
CASSLGGHLGTEAFF TGTGCCAGCAGCTTAGGGGGGCACTTAGGCACTGAAGCTTTCTTT . TRBJ1-1 TRBV11-2 .
CASSQIEERGFFPNEQFF TGCGCCAGCAGCCAAATAGAGGAGCGGGGGTTTTTCCCCAATGAGCAGTTCTTC TRBD2 TRBJ2-1 TRBV4-1 .
CASSYQRGRGDTQYF TGCGCCAGCAGCTACCAGCGGGGACGGGGAGATACGCAGTATTTT TRBD2 TRBJ2-3 TRBV5-1 .
CASNSPGTLVYEQYF TGTGCCAGCAACTCTCCCGGGACTTTAGTCTACGAGCAGTACTTC . TRBJ2-7 TRBV2 .
CASSPPGEGTDTQYF TGTGCCAGCTCACCCCCGGGAGAGGGCACAGATACGCAGTATTTT . TRBJ2-3 TRBV18 .
CASSLLGTPGRDEQFF TGTGCCAGCTCACTACTAGGGACTCCCGGTCGGGATGAGCAGTTCTTC . TRBJ2-1 TRBV18 .
CASSSQTGPMNTEAFF TGTGCCAGCAGCTCTCAGACAGGGCCCATGAACACTGAAGCTTTCTTT TRBD1 TRBJ1-1 TRBV4-2 .
CASNAGQFGYGYTF TGTGCCAGCAACGCCGGACAGTTCGGCTATGGCTACACCTTC . TRBJ1-2 TRBV6-5 .
CASSLGQLHEAFF TGTGCCAGCAGCTTGGGACAGCTCCATGAAGCTTTCTTT . TRBJ1-1 TRBV5-6 .
CASSEWGLNTEAFF TGTGCCAGCAGTGAGTGGGGGCTCAACACTGAAGCTTTCTTT . TRBJ1-1 TRBV2 once
CASSLGDAGGDQYF TGTGCCAGCAGTTTAGGGGATGCCGGGGGGGATCAGTACTTC TRBD2 TRBJ2-7 TRBV27 .
CASSWIAGVMNTEAFF TGCGCCAGCAGCTGGATTGCCGGGGTCATGAACACTGAAGCTTTCTTT . TRBJ1-1 TRBV5-1 .
CASSYEAQGARGYTF TGTGCCAGCAGTTACGAGGCACAGGGGGCGCGAGGCTACACCTTC TRBD1 TRBJ1-2 TRBV6-5 .
CASSPSTGGSYEQYF TGTGCCAGCAGCCCTTCGACAGGGGGCTCCTACGAGCAGTACTTC TRBD1 TRBJ2-7 TRBV14 .
CASSPFRGPYEQYF TGTGCCAGTAGTCCCTTCAGGGGACCTTACGAGCAGTACTTC . TRBJ2-7 TRBV19 once
CASSNYYGYTF TGTGCCAGCAGCAACTACTATGGCTACACCTTC . TRBJ1-2 TRBV28 once
CASSAAQPGGSGYTF TGTGCCAGTAGTGCCGCCCAACCAGGGGGCTCAGGCTACACCTTC TRBD1 TRBJ1-2 TRBV19 .
CALETGPNTEAFF TGTGCCTTAGAGACAGGGCCCAACACTGAAGCTTTCTTT TRBD1 TRBJ1-1 TRBV30 .
CASRESGDYGYTF TGTGCCAGCAGGGAGTCAGGGGATTATGGCTACACCTTC . TRBJ1-2 TRBV2 .
CASSFTGASYNEQFF TGTGCCAGCAGCTTCACGGGAGCGTCCTACAATGAGCAGTTCTTC . TRBJ2-1 TRBV7-3 .
CASSLAAGGEYEQFF TGTGCCAGCAGCTTGGCAGCGGGGGGGGAGTACGAGCAGTTCTTC TRBD2 TRBJ2-1 TRBV5-4 .
CASSLLGSGGKNEQFF TGTGCCAGCAGTTTATTAGGTAGCGGGGGGAAAAATGAGCAGTTCTTC TRBD2 TRBJ2-1 TRBV27 .
CASSEGHNAITDTQYF TGTGCCAGCAGTGAAGGGCACAACGCCATCACAGATACGCAGTATTTT . TRBJ2-3 TRBV6-1 .
CASSPHQGRNTEAFF TGTGCCAGCAGTCCTCACCAGGGGAGGAACACTGAAGCTTTCTTT . TRBJ1-1 TRBV28 .
CASSQVKQGAGGYTF TGCGCCAGCAGCCAAGTAAAACAGGGCGCTGGTGGCTACACCTTC . TRBJ1-2 TRBV4-3 .
CASSYSRQGTEAFF TGTGCCAGCAGTTACTCGAGACAGGGGACTGAAGCTTTCTTT TRBD1 TRBJ1-1 TRBV6-5 .
CASSPLKQNTEAFF TGTGCCAGCTCACCACTGAAGCAGAACACTGAAGCTTTCTTT . TRBJ1-1 TRBV18 .
CASRGTGVIGEQYF TGTGCCAGCAGGGGGACAGGGGTTATAGGCGAGCAGTACTTC TRBD1 TRBJ2-7 TRBV2 .
CASRSRSSNTEAFF TGCGCCAGCCGCAGTAGGAGTTCGAACACTGAAGCTTTCTTT . TRBJ1-1 TRBV5-1 .
CASSWQGINQPQHF TGTGCCAGTAGTTGGCAGGGCATCAATCAGCCCCAGCATTTT . TRBJ1-5 TRBV19 .
CASSYRIRYEAFF TGTGCCAGCAGTTACCGAATCAGGTACGAAGCTTTCTTT . TRBJ1-1 TRBV2 .